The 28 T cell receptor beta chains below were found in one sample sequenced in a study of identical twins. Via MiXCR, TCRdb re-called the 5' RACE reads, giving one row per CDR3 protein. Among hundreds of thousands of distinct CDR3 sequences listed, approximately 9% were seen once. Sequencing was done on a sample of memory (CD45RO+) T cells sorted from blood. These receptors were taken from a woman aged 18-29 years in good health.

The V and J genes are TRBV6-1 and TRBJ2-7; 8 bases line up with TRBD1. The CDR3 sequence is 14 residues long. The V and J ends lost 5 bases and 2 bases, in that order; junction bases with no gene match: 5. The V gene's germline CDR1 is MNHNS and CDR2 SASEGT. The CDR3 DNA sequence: TGTGCCAGCAGTCGGGACAGGAGCACCTACGAGCAGTACTTC. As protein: CASSRDRSTYEQYF.

This CDR3 reads CASRYQGADGYTF. CDR3 nucleotides: TGTGCCAGCAGATATCAGGGGGCGGATGGCTACACCTTC. The gene calls are TRBV6-6 and TRBJ1-2; 8 positions agree with TRBD1. This CDR3 region has 13 residues. J gave up 6 bases and V 6 bases, and 6 bases lay outside the gene matches. Germline CDR1 MNHNY, CDR2 SVGAGI (reference sequence).

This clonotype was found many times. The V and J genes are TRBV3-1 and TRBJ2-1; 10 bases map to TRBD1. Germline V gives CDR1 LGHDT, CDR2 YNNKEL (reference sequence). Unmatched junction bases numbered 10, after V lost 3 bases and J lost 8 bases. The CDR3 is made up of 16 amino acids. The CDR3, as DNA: TGTGCCAGCAGCCAGGCCAGGACAGGGGGACGGGATGAGCAGTTCTTC. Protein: CASSQARTGGRDEQFF.

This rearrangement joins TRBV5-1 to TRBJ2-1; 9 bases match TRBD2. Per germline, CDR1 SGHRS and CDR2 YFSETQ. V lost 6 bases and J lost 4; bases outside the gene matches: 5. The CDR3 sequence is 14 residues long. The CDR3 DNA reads TGCGCCAGCACCCTGACTAGCGGTTACAATGAGCAGTTCTTC. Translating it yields CASTLTSGYNEQFF.

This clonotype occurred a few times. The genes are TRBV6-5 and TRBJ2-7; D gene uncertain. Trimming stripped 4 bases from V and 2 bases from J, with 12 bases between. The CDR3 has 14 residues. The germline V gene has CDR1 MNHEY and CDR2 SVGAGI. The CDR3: CASSSGQVPYEQYF. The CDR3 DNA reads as TGTGCCAGCAGTTCCGGGCAGGTCCCCTACGAGCAGTACTTC.

CDR3 region: CASSLVPSAYNEQFF. CDR3 bases: TGTGCCAGCAGCTTAGTACCTAGCGCCTACAATGAGCAGTTCTTC. The chain couples TRBV7-2 to TRBJ2-1; maybe TRBD2 (6 bases). CDR3 length: 15 residues. Germline-derived CDR1 and CDR2 are SGHTA and FQGNSA. V was cut by 1 base and J by 2 bases, with 9 bases left in between.

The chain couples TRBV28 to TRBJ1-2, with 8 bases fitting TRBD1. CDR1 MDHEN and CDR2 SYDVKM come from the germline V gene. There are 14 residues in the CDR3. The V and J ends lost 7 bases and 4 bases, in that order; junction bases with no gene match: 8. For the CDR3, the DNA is TGTGCCAGCAATCAGCCAGGGGGCGCCTATGGCTACACCTTC. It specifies CASNQPGGAYGYTF.

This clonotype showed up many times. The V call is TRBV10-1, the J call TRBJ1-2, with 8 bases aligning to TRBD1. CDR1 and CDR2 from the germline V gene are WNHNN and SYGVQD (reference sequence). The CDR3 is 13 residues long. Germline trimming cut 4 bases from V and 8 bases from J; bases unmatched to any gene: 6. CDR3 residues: CASSAGTGGGYTF. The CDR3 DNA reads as TGCGCCAGCAGTGCCGGGACAGGAGGAGGCTACACCTTC.

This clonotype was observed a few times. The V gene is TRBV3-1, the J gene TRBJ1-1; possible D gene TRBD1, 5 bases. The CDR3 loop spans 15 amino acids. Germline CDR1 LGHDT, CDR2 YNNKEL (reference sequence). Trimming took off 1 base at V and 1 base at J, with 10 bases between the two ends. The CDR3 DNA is TGTGCCAGCAGCCAAGGAGGGACGGGGAACACTGAAGCTTTCTTT. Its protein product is CASSQGGTGNTEAFF. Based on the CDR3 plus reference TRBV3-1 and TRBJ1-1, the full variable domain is DTAVSQTPKYLVTQMGNDKSIKCEQNLGHDTMYWYKQDSKKFLKIMFSYNNKELIINETVPNRFSPKSPDKAHLNLHINSLELGDSAVYFCASSQGGTGNTEAFFGQGTRLTVV.

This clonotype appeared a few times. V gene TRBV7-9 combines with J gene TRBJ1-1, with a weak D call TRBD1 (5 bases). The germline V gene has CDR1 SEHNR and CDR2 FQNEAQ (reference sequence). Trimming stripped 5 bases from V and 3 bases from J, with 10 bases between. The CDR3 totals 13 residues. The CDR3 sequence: CASSATQDTEAFF. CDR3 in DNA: TGTGCCAGCAGCGCTACACAGGACACTGAAGCTTTCTTT.

The CDR3 nucleotides are TGTGCCAGCAGTAGGACGAAACATGACTACGAGCAGTACTTC. As protein: CASSRTKHDYEQYF. The chain has TRBV6-1 and TRBJ2-7, with unresolved D. The V end lost 5 bases, the J end lost 3 bases, and 14 bases lay between the germline ends. The CDR3 runs to 14 residues. Germline V CDR1 and CDR2: MNHNS, SASEGT.

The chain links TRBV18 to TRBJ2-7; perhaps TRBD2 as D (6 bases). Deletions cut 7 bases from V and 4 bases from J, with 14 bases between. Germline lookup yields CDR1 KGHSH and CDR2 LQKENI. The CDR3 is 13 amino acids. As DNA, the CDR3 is TGTGCCAGCTTGAAGACGGGAGAGTACGAGCAGTACTTC. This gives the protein CASLKTGEYEQYF.

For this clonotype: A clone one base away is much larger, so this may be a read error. CDR3 DNA: TGTGCCAGCAGCGGGAGCGGCTCCTACGATGAGCAGTTCTTC. Protein: CASSGSGSYDEQFF. The V gene is TRBV7-2, the J gene TRBJ2-1, with D possibly TRBD2 on 5 matching bases. CDR1 SGHTA and CDR2 FQGNSA come from the germline V gene. The CDR3 loop spans 14 amino acids.

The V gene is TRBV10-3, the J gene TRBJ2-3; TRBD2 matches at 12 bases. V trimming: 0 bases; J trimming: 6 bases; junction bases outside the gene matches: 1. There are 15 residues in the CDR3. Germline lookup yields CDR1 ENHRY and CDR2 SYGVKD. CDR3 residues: CAISESTSGGDTQYF. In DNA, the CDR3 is TGTGCCATCAGTGAGTCGACTAGCGGGGGTGATACGCAGTATTTT.

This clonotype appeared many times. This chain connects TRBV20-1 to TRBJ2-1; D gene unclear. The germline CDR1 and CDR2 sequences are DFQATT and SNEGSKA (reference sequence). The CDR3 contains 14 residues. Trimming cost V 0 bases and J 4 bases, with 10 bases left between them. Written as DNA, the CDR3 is TGCAGTGCTAGAGAGCCCCGCGGATACAATGAGCAGTTCTTC. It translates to CSAREPRGYNEQFF.

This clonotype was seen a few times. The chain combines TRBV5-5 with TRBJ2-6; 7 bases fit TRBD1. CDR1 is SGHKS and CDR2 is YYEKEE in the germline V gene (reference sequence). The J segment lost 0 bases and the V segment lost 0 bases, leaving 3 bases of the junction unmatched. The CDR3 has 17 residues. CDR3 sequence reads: CASSLVGGSSGANVLTF. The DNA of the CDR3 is TGTGCCAGCAGCTTGGTAGGGGGCAGCTCTGGGGCCAACGTCCTGACTTTC. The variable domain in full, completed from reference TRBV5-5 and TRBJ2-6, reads DAGVTQSPTHLIKTRGQQVTLRCSPISGHKSVSWYQQVLGQGPQFIFQYYEKEERGRGNFPDRFSARQFPNYSSELNVNALLLGDSALYLCASSLVGGSSGANVLTFGAGSRLTVL.

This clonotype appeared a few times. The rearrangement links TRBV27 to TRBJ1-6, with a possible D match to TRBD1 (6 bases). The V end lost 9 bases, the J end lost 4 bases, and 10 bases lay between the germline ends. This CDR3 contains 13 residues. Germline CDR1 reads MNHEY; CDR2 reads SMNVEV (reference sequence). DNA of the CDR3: TGTGCCAGTCGTGGACAGTATAATTCACCCCTCCACTTT. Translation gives CASRGQYNSPLHF.

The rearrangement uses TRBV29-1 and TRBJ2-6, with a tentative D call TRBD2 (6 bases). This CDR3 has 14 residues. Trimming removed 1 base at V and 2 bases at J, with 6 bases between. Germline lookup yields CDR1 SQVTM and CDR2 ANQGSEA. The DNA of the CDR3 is TGCAGCGTTGAAGCGGGGGCTGGGGCCAACGTCCTGACTTTC. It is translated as CSVEAGAGANVLTF.

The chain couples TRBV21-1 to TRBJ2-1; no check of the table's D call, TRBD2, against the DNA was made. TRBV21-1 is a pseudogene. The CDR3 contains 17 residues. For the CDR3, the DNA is TGTGCCAGCAGCAAGCGTCCCCAGCGGGGGGCGGGGAATGAGCAGTTCTTC. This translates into CASSKRPQRGAGNEQFF.

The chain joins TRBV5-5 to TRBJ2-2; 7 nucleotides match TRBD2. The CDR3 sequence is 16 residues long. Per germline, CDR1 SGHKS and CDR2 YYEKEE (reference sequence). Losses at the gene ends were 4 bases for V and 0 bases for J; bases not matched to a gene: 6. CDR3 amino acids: CASSRRGDPNTGELFF. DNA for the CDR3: TGTGCCAGCAGCAGACGGGGGGACCCGAACACCGGGGAGCTGTTTTTT.

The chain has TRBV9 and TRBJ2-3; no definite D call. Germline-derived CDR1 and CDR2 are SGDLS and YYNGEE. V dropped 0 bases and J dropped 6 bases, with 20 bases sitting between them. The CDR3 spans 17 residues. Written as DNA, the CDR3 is TGTGCCAGCAGCGTAGAAGAGGTCGGGTGGGCTGGGGATACGCAGTATTTT. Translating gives CASSVEEVGWAGDTQYF.

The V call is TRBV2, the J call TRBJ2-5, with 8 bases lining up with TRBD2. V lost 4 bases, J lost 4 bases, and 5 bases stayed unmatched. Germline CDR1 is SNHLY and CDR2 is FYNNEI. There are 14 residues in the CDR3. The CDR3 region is CASSAYSGTETQYF. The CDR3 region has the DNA TGTGCCAGCAGTGCATATAGCGGGACAGAGACCCAGTACTTC.

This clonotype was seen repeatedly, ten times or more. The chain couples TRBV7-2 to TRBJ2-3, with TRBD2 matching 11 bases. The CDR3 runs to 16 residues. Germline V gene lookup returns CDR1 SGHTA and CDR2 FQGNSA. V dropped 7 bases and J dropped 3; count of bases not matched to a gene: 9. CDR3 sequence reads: CASTLLAGGRTDTQYF. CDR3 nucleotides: TGTGCCAGCACCCTCTTAGCGGGGGGGAGGACAGATACGCAGTATTTT.

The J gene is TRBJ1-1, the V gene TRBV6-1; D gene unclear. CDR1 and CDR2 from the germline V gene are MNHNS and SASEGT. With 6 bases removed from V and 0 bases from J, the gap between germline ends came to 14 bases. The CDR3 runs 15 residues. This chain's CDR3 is CASRGIKTVNTEAFF. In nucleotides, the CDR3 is TGTGCCAGCAGAGGAATAAAGACGGTGAACACTGAAGCTTTCTTT.

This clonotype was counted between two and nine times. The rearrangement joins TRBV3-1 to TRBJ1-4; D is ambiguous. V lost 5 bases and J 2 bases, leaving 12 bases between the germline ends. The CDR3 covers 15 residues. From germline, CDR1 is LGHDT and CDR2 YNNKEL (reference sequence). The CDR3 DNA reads TGTGCCAGCAGCGCTCGGACTGGGACTAATGAAAAACTGTTTTTT. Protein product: CASSARTGTNEKLFF. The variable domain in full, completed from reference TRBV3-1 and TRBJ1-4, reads DTAVSQTPKYLVTQMGNDKSIKCEQNLGHDTMYWYKQDSKKFLKIMFSYNNKELIINETVPNRFSPKSPDKAHLNLHINSLELGDSAVYFCASSARTGTNEKLFFGSGTQLSVL.

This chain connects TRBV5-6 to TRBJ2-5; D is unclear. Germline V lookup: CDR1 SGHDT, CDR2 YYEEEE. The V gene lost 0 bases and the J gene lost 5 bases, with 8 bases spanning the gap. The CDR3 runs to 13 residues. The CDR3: CASSLAESETQYF. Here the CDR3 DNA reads TGTGCCAGCAGCTTGGCTGAGTCGGAGACCCAGTACTTC.

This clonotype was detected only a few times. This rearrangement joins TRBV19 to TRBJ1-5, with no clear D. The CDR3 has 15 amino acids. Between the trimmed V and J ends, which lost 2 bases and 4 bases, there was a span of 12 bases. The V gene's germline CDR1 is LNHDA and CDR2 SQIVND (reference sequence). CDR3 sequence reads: CASSIKGTGNQPQHF. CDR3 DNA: TGTGCCAGTAGTATAAAGGGTACTGGAAATCAGCCCCAGCATTTT.

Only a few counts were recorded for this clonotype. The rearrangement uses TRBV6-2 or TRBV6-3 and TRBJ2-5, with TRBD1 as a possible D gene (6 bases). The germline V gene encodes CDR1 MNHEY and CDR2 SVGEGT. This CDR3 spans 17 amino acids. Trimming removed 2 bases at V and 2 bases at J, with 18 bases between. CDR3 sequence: CASSYDAGRGRQETQYF. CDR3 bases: TGTGCCAGCAGTTACGATGCTGGCAGGGGAAGGCAAGAGACCCAGTACTTC.